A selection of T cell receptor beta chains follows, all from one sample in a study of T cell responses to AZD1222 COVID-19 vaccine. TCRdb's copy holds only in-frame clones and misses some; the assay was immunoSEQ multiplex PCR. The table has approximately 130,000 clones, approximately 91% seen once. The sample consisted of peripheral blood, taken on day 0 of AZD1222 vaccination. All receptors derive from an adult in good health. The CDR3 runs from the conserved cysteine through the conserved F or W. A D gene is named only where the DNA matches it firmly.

CASSLISYEQYF,TGTGCCAGCAGTTTAATATCCTACGAGCAGTACTTC,TRBV12-3/TRBV12-4,-,TRBJ2-7
CASSSRQPRETQYF,TGTGCCAGCAGCTCCCGACAGCCCAGGGAGACCCAGTACTTC,TRBV11-3,-,TRBJ2-5
CASRGTGSLVGEQYF,TGCGCCAGCAGGGGGACAGGTTCCTTAGTAGGCGAGCAGTACTTC,TRBV5-1,TRBD1,TRBJ2-7
CASSHPTLAAPRDTQYF,TGTGCCAGCAGCCACCCGACTCTAGCGGCCCCTAGGGATACGCAGTATTTT,TRBV4-2,TRBD2,TRBJ2-3
CASSTAGKARRNEQFF,TGTGCCAGCAGCACAGCGGGAAAGGCCCGAAGGAATGAGCAGTTCTTC,TRBV7-2,TRBD2,TRBJ2-1
CASSHLTVNTEAFF,TGTGCCAGCAGCCACCTGACAGTGAACACTGAAGCTTTCTTT,TRBV3-1/TRBV3-2,-,TRBJ1-1
CASSPGHGDEQYF,TGTGCCAGCAGCCCGGGCCATGGGGACGAGCAGTACTTC,TRBV6-5,-,TRBJ2-7
CSVERGEGYGYTF,TGCAGCGTTGAGAGGGGGGAGGGGTATGGCTACACCTTC,TRBV29-1,-,TRBJ1-2
CASSLPGLDNSPLHF,TGTGCCAGCAGTTTGCCCGGGTTGGATAATTCACCCCTCCACTTT,TRBV28,-,TRBJ1-6
CASSRLTGTEAFF,TGCGCCAGCAGCCGCCTCACGGGCACTGAAGCTTTCTTT,TRBV4-3,-,TRBJ1-1
CASSVSGLWGSYEQYF,TGTGCCAGCAGCGTTAGCGGACTCTGGGGCTCCTACGAGCAGTACTTC,TRBV9,-,TRBJ2-7
CASSTAYEQYF,TGTGCCAGTAGTACCGCCTACGAGCAGTACTTC,TRBV19,-,TRBJ2-7
CASSLSGLTRGGYTF,TGTGCCAGCAGTTTAAGCGGACTCACCCGTGGAGGCTACACCTTC,TRBV28,-,TRBJ1-2
CATSRTGLREQYF,TGTGCCACCAGCCGGACAGGGTTGAGGGAGCAGTACTTC,TRBV15,TRBD1,TRBJ2-7
CASRGVGNEKLFF,TGTGCCAGCAGGGGGGTGGGGAATGAAAAACTGTTTTTT,TRBV12-3/TRBV12-4,-,TRBJ1-4
CASSPRDRDYEKLFF,TGTGCCAGCTCACCACGAGACAGGGACTATGAAAAACTGTTTTTT,TRBV18,TRBD1,TRBJ1-4
CASSQEPGTHGNTIYF,TGTGCCAGCAGCCAAGAGCCCGGGACTCATGGAAACACCATATATTTT,TRBV4-2,-,TRBJ1-3
CASSQDYRDRSTDTQYF,TGCGCCAGCAGCCAAGATTACCGGGACAGAAGCACAGATACGCAGTATTTT,TRBV4-3,TRBD1,TRBJ2-3
CASSVTANSPLHF,TGTGCCAGCAGTGTCACCGCTAATTCACCCCTCCACTTT,TRBV6-4,-,TRBJ1-6
CASSLSGREQFF,TGTGCCAGCAGCTTATCGGGGCGGGAGCAGTTCTTC,TRBV7-2,-,TRBJ2-1